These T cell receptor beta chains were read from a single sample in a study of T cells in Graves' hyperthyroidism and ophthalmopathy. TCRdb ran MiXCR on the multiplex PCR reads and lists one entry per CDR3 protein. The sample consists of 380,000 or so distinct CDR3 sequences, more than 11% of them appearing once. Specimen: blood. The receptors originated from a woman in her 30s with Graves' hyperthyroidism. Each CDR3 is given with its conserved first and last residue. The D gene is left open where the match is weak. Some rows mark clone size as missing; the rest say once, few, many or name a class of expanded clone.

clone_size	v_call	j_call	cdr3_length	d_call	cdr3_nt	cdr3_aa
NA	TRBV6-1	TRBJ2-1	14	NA	TGTGCCAGCAGATCAAGGGCCTCTTACAATGGGCAGTTCTTC	CASRSRASYNGQFF
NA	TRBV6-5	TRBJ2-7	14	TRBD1	TGTGCCAGCAGTTGGACAGGCGAAGGCTACGAGCAGTACTTC	CASSWTGEGYEQYF
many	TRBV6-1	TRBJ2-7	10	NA	TGTGCCAGCAGTGAATCCGAGCAGTACTTC	CASSESEQYF
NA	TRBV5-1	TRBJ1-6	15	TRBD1	TGCGCCAGCAGCTTGAGGACAGGGGATGGTTCACCCCTCCACTTT	CASSLRTGDGSPLHF
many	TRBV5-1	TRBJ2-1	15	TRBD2	TGCGCCAGCAGCCTGGACGGGAGGCCGTGGAATGAGCAGTTCTTC	CASSLDGRPWNEQFF
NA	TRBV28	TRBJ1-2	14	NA	TGTGCCAGCAGTCGACAGGTTACCGGGTATGGCTACACCTTC	CASSRQVTGYGYTF
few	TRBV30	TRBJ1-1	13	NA	TGTGCCTGGAGTGTACAAATGAACACTGAAGCTTTCTTT	CAWSVQMNTEAFF
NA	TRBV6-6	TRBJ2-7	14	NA	TGTGCCAGCAGCCCCGGGTCTTTCAGATACGAGCAGTACTTC	CASSPGSFRYEQYF
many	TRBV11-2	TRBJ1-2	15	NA	TGTGCCAGCACTACTGGGGTAGGACAGACTTATGGCTACACCTTC	CASTTGVGQTYGYTF
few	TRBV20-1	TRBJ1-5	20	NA	TGCAGTGCTAGAGTGGGGCCTTCTCTGGGCGCTGTCTATAGCAACCAGCCCCAGCATTTT	CSARVGPSLGAVYSNQPQHF
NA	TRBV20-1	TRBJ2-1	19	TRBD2	TGCAGTGCTAGTCCCCTGGGGGGGTTGGGGGGGGGCTCCTACAATGAGCAGTTCTTC	CSASPLGGLGGGSYNEQFF
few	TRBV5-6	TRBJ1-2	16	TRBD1	TGTGCCAGCAGCGCACGGGACAGGGATCTTTACTTCGGCTACACCTTC	CASSARDRDLYFGYTF
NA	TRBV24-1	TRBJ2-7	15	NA	TGTGCCACCAGTGTGGGGCAGGGCTACTCCTACGAGCAGTACTTC	CATSVGQGYSYEQYF
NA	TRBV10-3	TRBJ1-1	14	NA	TGTGCCATCAGTGGACCCCCTGGGGACACTGAAGCTTTCTTT	CAISGPPGDTEAFF
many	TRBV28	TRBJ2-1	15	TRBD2	TGTGCCAGCGGGACTAGCGGGAGTTTCACCAATGAGCAGTTCTTC	CASGTSGSFTNEQFF
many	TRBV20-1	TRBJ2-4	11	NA	TGCAGTGCTAGCAAGGGAAACATTCAGTACTTC	CSASKGNIQYF
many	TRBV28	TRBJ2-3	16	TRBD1	TGTGCCAGCACCTCCGGAGGACAGGGTCACACAGATACGCAGTATTTT	CASTSGGQGHTDTQYF
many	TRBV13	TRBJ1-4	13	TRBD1	TGTGCCAGCAGCACCGGGACAGGTGAAAAACTGTTTTTT	CASSTGTGEKLFF
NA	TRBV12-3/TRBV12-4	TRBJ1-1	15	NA	TGTGCCAGCAGCGGGGGACCTACAGGAGATACTGAAGCTTTCTTT	CASSGGPTGDTEAFF
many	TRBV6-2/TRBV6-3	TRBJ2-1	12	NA	TGTGCCAGCAGTCCTCGGTCCGGGGAGCAGTTCTTC	CASSPRSGEQFF
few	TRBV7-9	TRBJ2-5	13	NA	TGTGCCAGCAGCCCCGCAGTTCGGGAGACCCAGTACTTC	CASSPAVRETQYF
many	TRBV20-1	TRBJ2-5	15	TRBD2	TGCAGTGCTAGGGTCGAGGGGACCGGGAGGGAGACCCAGTACTTC	CSARVEGTGRETQYF
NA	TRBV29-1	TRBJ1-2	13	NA	TGCGGCGTTGCAGGCGGGCCTAACTATGGCTACACCTTC	CGVAGGPNYGYTF
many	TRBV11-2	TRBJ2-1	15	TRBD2	TGTGCCAGCAGCTTAGAGGCGGGAGGGCAGAATGAGCAGTTCTTC	CASSLEAGGQNEQFF
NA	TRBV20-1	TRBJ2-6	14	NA	TGCAGTGCTGTAGGAACCTCTGGGGCCAACGTCCTGACTTTC	CSAVGTSGANVLTF
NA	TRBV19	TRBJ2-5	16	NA	TGTGCCAGTAGTAAGTCCGGTAGCGGATGGCAAGAGACCCAGTACTTC	CASSKSGSGWQETQYF
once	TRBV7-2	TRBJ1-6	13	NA	TGTGCCAGCAGCTTTGACAGAGATTCACCCCTCCACTTT	CASSFDRDSPLHF
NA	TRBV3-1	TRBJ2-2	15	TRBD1	TGTGCCAGCGGCCACCGACAGGGCTTCACCGGGGAGCTGTTTTTT	CASGHRQGFTGELFF
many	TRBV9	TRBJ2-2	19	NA	TGTGCCAGCAGCGTACATTCAGCCCCGAACTCCGAGGGCACCGGGGAGCTGTTTTTT	CASSVHSAPNSEGTGELFF
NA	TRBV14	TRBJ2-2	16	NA	TGTGCCAGCAGCCAGATCGGGCTAGCAGGTACCGGGGAGCTGTTTTTT	CASSQIGLAGTGELFF
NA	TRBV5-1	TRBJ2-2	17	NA	TGCGCCAGCAGCTTGGCGGGCTGGGGCCCGAGTACCGGGGAGCTGTTTTTT	CASSLAGWGPSTGELFF
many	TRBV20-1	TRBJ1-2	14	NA	TGCAGTGCTACCCTCGTCCGGGTCGACTATGGCTACACCTTC	CSATLVRVDYGYTF
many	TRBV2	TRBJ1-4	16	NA	TGTGCCAGCAGTGATTTGGGGGCTTCAACTAATGAAAAACTGTTTTTT	CASSDLGASTNEKLFF
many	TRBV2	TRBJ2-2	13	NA	TGTGCCAGCAAGGGCAGTTCCACCGGGGAGCTGTTTTTT	CASKGSSTGELFF
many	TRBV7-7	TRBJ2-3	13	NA	TGTGCTAGCAGCTTAGGGGCTGGGGATACGCAGTATTTT	CASSLGAGDTQYF